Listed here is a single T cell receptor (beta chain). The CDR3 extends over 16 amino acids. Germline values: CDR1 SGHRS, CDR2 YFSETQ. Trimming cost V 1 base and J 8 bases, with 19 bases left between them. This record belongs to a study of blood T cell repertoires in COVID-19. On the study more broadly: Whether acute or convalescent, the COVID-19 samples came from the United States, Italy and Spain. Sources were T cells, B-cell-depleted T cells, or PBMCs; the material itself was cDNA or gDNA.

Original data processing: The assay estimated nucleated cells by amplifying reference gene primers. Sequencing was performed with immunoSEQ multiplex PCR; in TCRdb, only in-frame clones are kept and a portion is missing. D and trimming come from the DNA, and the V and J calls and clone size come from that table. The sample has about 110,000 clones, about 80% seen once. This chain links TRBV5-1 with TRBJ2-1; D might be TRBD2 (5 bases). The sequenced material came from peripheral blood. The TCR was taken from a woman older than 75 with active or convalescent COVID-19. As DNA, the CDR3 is TGCGCCAGCAGCTTGAGCGGAAACAATGAGATGGATGAGCAGTTCTTC. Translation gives CASSLSGNNEMDEQFF.